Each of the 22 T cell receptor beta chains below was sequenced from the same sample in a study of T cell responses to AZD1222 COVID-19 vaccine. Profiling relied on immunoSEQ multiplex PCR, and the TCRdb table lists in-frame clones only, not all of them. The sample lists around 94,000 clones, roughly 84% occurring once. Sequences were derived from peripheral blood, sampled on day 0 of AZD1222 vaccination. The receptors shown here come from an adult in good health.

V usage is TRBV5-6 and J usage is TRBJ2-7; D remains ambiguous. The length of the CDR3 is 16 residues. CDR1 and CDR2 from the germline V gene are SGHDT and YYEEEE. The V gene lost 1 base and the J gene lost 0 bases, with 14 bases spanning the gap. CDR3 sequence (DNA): TGTGCCAGCAGCTTGTGGGTCGGAACTGCCTCCTACGAGCAGTACTTC. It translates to CASSLWVGTASYEQYF.

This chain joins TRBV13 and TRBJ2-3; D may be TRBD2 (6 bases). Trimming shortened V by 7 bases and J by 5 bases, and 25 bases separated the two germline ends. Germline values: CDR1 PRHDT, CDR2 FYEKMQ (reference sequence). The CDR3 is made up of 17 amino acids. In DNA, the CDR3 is TGTGCCAGCACCCAGTACGCAGGACTATCTGTTTTAGATACGCAGTATTTT. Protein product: CASTQYAGLSVLDTQYF.

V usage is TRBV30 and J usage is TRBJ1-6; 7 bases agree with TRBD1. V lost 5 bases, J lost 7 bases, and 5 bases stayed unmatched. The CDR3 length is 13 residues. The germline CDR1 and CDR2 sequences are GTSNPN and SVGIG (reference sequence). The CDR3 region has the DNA TGTGCCTGGGTTGGGACAGCCAATTCACCCCTCCACTTT. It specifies CAWVGTANSPLHF.

CDR3 residues: CASSQDPNQPQHF. The DNA of the CDR3 is TGTGCCAGCAGCCAAGACCCCAATCAGCCCCAGCATTTT. This rearrangement joins TRBV3-1 (or the pseudogene TRBV3-2) to TRBJ1-5; D is undetermined. With 0 bases removed from V and 3 bases from J, the gap between germline ends came to 3 bases. The CDR3 sequence is 13 residues long. Germline V gene data show CDR1 as LGHDT and CDR2 as YNNKEL (reference sequence).

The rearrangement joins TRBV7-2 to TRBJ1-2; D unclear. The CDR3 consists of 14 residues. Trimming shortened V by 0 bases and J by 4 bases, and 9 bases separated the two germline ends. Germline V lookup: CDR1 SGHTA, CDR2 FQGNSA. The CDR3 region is CASSLALPTYGYTF. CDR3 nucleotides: TGTGCCAGCAGCTTAGCGCTCCCCACCTATGGCTACACCTTC.

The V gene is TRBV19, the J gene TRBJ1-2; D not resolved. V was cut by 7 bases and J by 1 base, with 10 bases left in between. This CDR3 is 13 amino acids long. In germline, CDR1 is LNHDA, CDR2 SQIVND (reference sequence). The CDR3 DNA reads TGTGCCAGTACCTTCCCGGGTAACTATGGCTACACCTTC. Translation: CASTFPGNYGYTF.

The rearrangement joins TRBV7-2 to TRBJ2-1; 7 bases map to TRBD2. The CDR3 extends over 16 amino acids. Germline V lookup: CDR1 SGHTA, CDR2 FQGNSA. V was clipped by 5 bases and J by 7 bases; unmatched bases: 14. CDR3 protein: CASSPQGSGPSNEQFF. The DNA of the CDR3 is TGTGCCAGCAGCCCCCAAGGTAGCGGGCCCAGTAATGAGCAGTTCTTC.

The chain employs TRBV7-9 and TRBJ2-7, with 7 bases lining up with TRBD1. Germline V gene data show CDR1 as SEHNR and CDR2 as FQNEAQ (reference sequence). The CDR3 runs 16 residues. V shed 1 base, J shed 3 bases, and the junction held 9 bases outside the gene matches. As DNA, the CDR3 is TGTGCCAGCAGCTTAGGGGGCGTGGGACAGCTCTACGAGCAGTACTTC. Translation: CASSLGGVGQLYEQYF.

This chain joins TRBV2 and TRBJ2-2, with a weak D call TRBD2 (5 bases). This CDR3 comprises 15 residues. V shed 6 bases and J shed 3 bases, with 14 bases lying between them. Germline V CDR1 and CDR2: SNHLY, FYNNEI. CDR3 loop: CASRATRADTGELFF. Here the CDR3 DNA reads TGTGCCAGCAGGGCAACGAGGGCGGACACCGGGGAGCTGTTTTTT.

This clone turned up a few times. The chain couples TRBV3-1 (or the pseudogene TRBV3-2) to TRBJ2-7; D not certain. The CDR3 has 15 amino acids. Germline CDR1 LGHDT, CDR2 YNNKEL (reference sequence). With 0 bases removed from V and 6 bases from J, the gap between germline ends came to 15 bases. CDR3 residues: CASSQEESYGSEQYF. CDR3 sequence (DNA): TGTGCCAGCAGCCAAGAGGAGAGCTATGGCTCCGAGCAGTACTTC.

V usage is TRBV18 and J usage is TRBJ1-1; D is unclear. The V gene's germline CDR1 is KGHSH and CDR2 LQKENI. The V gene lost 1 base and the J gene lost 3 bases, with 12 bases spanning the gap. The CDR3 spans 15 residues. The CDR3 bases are TGTGCCAGCTCACCACTTCGGACCTTCGACACTGAAGCTTTCTTT. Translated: CASSPLRTFDTEAFF.

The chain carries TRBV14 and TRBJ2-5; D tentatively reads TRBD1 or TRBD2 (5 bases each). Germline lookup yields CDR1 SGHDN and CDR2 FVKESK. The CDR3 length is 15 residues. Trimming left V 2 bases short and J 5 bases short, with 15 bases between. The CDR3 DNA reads TGTGCCAGCAGCCAACAATGGGGGATTTGGGAGACCCAGTACTTC. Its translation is CASSQQWGIWETQYF.

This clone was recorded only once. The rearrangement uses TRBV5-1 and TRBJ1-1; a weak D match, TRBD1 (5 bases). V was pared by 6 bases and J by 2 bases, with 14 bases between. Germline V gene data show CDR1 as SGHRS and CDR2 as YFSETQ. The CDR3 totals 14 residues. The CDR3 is CASTRDSGNTEAFF. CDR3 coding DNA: TGCGCCAGCACCCGGGACTCGGGAAACACTGAAGCTTTCTTT.

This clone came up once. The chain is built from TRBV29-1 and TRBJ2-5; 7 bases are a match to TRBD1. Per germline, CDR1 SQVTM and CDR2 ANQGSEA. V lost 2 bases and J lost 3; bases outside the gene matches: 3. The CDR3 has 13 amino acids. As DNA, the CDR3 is TGCAGCGTTGAATCCAGGGGGAAAGAGACCCAGTACTTC. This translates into CSVESRGKETQYF.

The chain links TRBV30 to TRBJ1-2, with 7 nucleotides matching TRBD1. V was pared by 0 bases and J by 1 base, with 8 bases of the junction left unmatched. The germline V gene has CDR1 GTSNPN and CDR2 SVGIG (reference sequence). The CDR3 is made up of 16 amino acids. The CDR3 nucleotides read TGTGCCTGGAGTGTACCGCGGACAGGAAATAACTATGGCTACACCTTC. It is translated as CAWSVPRTGNNYGYTF.

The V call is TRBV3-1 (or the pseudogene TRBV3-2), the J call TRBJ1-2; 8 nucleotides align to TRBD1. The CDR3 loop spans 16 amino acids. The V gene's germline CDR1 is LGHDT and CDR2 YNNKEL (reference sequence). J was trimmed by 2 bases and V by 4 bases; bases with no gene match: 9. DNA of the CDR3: TGTGCCAGCAGCCGGAAGATGACAGGGGCGAACTATGGCTACACCTTC. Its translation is CASSRKMTGANYGYTF.

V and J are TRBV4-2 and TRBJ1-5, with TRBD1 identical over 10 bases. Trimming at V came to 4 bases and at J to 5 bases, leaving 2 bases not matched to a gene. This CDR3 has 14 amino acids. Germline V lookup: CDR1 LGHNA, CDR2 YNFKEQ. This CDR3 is CASSLGQGDQPQHF. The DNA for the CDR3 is TGTGCCAGCAGCCTCGGACAGGGGGATCAGCCCCAGCATTTT.

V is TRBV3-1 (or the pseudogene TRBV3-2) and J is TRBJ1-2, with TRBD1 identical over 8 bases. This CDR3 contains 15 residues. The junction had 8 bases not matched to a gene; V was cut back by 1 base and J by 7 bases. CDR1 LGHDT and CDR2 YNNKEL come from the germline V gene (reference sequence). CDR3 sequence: CASSQASDRGGGYTF. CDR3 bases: TGTGCCAGCAGCCAAGCGAGCGACAGGGGTGGTGGCTACACCTTC.

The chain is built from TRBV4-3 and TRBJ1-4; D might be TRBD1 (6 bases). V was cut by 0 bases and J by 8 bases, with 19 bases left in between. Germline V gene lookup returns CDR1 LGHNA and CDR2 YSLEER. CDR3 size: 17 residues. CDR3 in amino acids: CASSQDVQGDLEEKLFF. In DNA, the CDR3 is TGCGCCAGCAGCCAAGACGTACAGGGCGACCTAGAGGAAAAACTGTTTTTT.

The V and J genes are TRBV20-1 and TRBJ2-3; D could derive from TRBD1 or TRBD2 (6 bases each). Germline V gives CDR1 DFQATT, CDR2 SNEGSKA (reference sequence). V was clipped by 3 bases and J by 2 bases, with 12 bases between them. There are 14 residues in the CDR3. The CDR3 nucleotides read TGCAGTGCTAGTTCCGGGGGCTTCACAGATACGCAGTATTTT. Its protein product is CSASSGGFTDTQYF.

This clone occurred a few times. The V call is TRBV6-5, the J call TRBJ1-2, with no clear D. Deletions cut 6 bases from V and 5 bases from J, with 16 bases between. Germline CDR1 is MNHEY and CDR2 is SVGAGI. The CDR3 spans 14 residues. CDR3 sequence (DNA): TGTGCCAGCAGAGGACTCGACCCGCCGTATGGCTACACCTTC. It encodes CASRGLDPPYGYTF.

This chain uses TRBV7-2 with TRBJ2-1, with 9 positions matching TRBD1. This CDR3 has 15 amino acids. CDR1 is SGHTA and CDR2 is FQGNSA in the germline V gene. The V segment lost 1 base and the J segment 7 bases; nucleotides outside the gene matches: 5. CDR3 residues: CASSLVGTGLNEQFF. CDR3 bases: TGTGCCAGCAGCTTAGTCGGGACAGGGTTAAATGAGCAGTTCTTC.